This is a list of T cell receptor beta chains from one sample in a study of T cell changes during pregnancy in multiple sclerosis. Profiled with immunoSEQ multiplex PCR; TCRdb holds only in-frame clones, not every one. The repertoire includes 55,000 to 85,000 clones, 94% of them detected once, and about 0.5% sits in the top ten. The material was peripheral blood, obtained in the third trimester of pregnancy. These receptors came from a female donor with multiple sclerosis, enrolled in a pregnancy study. The CDR3 runs from the conserved cysteine through the conserved F or W. Each record gives: V gene, clone size, J gene, D gene, CDR3 DNA, CDR3 protein. A D gene is named only where the DNA matches it firmly. Rows give clone size only sometimes, using once, few, many, or a class for an expanded clone.

TRBV7-2	-	TRBJ2-5	TRBD2	TGTGCCAGCAGCTTAGGTGGTAGCGGGCAAGAGACCCAGTACTTC	CASSLGGSGQETQYF
TRBV5-8	-	TRBJ1-4	-	TGTGCCAGCAGCTTGCAGACAACTAATGAAAAACTGTTTTTT	CASSLQTTNEKLFF
TRBV4-1	-	TRBJ1-5	-	TGCGCCAGCAGCCAAAGGGAGGGCTATCAGCCCCAGCATTTT	CASSQREGYQPQHF
TRBV2	-	TRBJ1-2	TRBD1	TGTGCCAGCACGCAGGGGGCGTCTGGCTACACCTTC	CASTQGASGYTF
TRBV7-9	-	TRBJ2-7	TRBD2	TGTGCCAGCAGCTTAGGGGAACTGGGAGGGTTGACCTACGAGCAGTACTTC	CASSLGELGGLTYEQYF
TRBV2	-	TRBJ2-5	TRBD2	TGTGCCAACAACAAGCGGGGGGGCGGAGAGAAAGAGACCCAGTACTTC	CANNKRGGGEKETQYF
TRBV10-3	-	TRBJ1-1	TRBD1	TGTGCCATCAGTGAGCGACCGACAGGGCCGAACACTGAAGCTTTCTTT	CAISERPTGPNTEAFF
TRBV4-3	-	TRBJ2-2	TRBD2	TGCGCCAGCAGCCAAGATGGTAGCGGGGATACCGGGGAGCTGTTTTTT	CASSQDGSGDTGELFF
TRBV27	-	TRBJ1-2	TRBD1	TGTGCCAGCAGGGCGGGACAGGACTATGGCTACACCTTC	CASRAGQDYGYTF
TRBV18	-	TRBJ2-5	-	TGTGCCAGCTCACCACGCGTACAAGAGACCCAGTACTTC	CASSPRVQETQYF
TRBV25-1	once	TRBJ1-1	-	TGTGCCAGCAGTGTCCCAGGGGTTCGCACTGAAGCTTTCTTT	CASSVPGVRTEAFF